A selection of T cell receptor beta chains follows, all from one sample in a study of CD8 T cells in ankylosing spondylitis. TCRdb analysed the 5' RACE reads with MiXCR anew, one entry per CDR3 protein. This table holds about 450,000 distinct CDR3 sequences, roughly 27% found once. Sequenced material: blood, either unsorted or a sorted T cell fraction (not recorded which). These TCRs come from a male donor with ankylosing spondylitis. Both conserved end residues are part of each CDR3. Fields, in order: D gene, J gene, clone size, V gene, CDR3 protein, CDR3 DNA. A D gene is named only where the DNA matches it firmly. Where a row states a size, it is once, few, many or the class of an expanded clone; other rows omit it.

D gene: -; J gene: TRBJ1-1; clone size: -; V gene: TRBV30; CDR3 protein: CAWKGLPNTEAFF; CDR3 DNA: TGTGCCTGGAAGGGCCTTCCGAACACTGAAGCTTTCTTT
D gene: -; J gene: TRBJ1-1; clone size: -; V gene: TRBV3-1; CDR3 protein: CASSQPGNTEAFF; CDR3 DNA: TGTGCCAGCAGCCAACCCGGGAACACTGAAGCTTTCTTT
D gene: -; J gene: TRBJ1-1; clone size: few; V gene: TRBV5-1; CDR3 protein: CASSTGTLDTEAFF; CDR3 DNA: TGCGCCAGCAGCACAGGGACCCTGGACACTGAAGCTTTCTTT
D gene: TRBD1; J gene: TRBJ2-2; clone size: -; V gene: TRBV7-2; CDR3 protein: CASTIGQGHTGELFF; CDR3 DNA: TGTGCCAGCACCATCGGACAGGGCCACACCGGGGAGCTGTTTTTT
D gene: TRBD2; J gene: TRBJ2-3; clone size: few; V gene: TRBV11-2; CDR3 protein: CASSQRDRSDTQYF; CDR3 DNA: TGTGCCAGCAGCCAGCGGGATCGCTCAGATACGCAGTATTTT
D gene: -; J gene: TRBJ2-4; clone size: -; V gene: TRBV20-1; CDR3 protein: CSAHMEGIQYF; CDR3 DNA: TGCAGTGCACATATGGAGGGCATTCAGTACTTC
D gene: -; J gene: TRBJ2-1; clone size: few; V gene: TRBV20-1; CDR3 protein: CSARTGLLYNEQFF; CDR3 DNA: TGCAGTGCTAGGACGGGACTCCTATACAATGAGCAGTTCTTC
D gene: -; J gene: TRBJ2-5; clone size: few; V gene: TRBV7-9; CDR3 protein: CASSLLGGLQETQYF; CDR3 DNA: TGTGCCAGCAGCCTCCTCGGCGGACTACAGGAGACCCAGTACTTC
D gene: -; J gene: TRBJ2-2; clone size: -; V gene: TRBV2; CDR3 protein: CASSESGSSGELFF; CDR3 DNA: TGTGCCAGCAGTGAATCTGGAAGTTCCGGGGAGCTGTTTTTT
D gene: TRBD2; J gene: TRBJ2-2; clone size: -; V gene: TRBV7-7; CDR3 protein: CASSLETSGRNTGELFF; CDR3 DNA: TGTGCCAGCAGCTTAGAAACTAGCGGGAGGAACACCGGGGAGCTGTTTTTT
D gene: TRBD2; J gene: TRBJ2-5; clone size: few; V gene: TRBV12-3/TRBV12-4; CDR3 protein: CASSPLLAGGPLGETQYF; CDR3 DNA: TGTGCCAGCAGTCCATTACTAGCGGGAGGGCCCTTAGGAGAGACCCAGTACTTC
D gene: -; J gene: TRBJ1-4; clone size: -; V gene: TRBV5-1; CDR3 protein: CASTSDPNEKLFF; CDR3 DNA: TGCGCCAGCACCAGTGATCCTAATGAAAAACTGTTTTTT
D gene: -; J gene: TRBJ2-2; clone size: few; V gene: TRBV3-1; CDR3 protein: CASSQEGTFVAGELFF; CDR3 DNA: TGTGCCAGCAGCCAAGAGGGGACATTCGTCGCCGGGGAGCTGTTTTTT
D gene: -; J gene: TRBJ1-4; clone size: -; V gene: TRBV5-5; CDR3 protein: CASSVRGTNEKLFF; CDR3 DNA: TGTGCCAGCAGCGTTCGGGGAACTAATGAAAAACTGTTTTTT
D gene: -; J gene: TRBJ1-2; clone size: few; V gene: TRBV12-3/TRBV12-4; CDR3 protein: CASSHQDGYTF; CDR3 DNA: TGTGCCAGCAGTCACCAGGATGGCTACACCTTC
D gene: -; J gene: TRBJ2-1; clone size: few; V gene: TRBV5-1; CDR3 protein: CASSLTGSGDEQFF; CDR3 DNA: TGCGCCAGCAGCTTGACAGGCTCAGGTGATGAGCAGTTCTTC
D gene: TRBD2; J gene: TRBJ2-7; clone size: many; V gene: TRBV4-2; CDR3 protein: CASSSGGTSGAYEQYF; CDR3 DNA: TGTGCCAGCAGCTCCGGGGGGACTAGCGGAGCTTACGAGCAGTACTTC
D gene: -; J gene: TRBJ1-5; clone size: -; V gene: TRBV10-3; CDR3 protein: CAISESNPQSQPQHF; CDR3 DNA: TGTGCCATCAGTGAGTCGAACCCCCAGAGTCAGCCCCAGCATTTT
D gene: -; J gene: TRBJ1-2; clone size: few; V gene: TRBV4-2; CDR3 protein: CASSQDRRSGYTF; CDR3 DNA: TGTGCCAGCAGCCAAGATCGTCGGAGTGGCTACACCTTC
D gene: -; J gene: TRBJ2-7; clone size: -; V gene: TRBV7-6; CDR3 protein: CASSGIRGGEQYF; CDR3 DNA: TGTGCCAGCAGCGGGATCAGGGGTGGCGAGCAGTACTTC
D gene: -; J gene: TRBJ2-7; clone size: -; V gene: TRBV3-1; CDR3 protein: CASSPSLAAYEQYF; CDR3 DNA: TGTGCCAGCAGCCCCTCACTAGCAGCCTACGAGCAGTACTTC
D gene: TRBD2; J gene: TRBJ2-1; clone size: -; V gene: TRBV6-2/TRBV6-3; CDR3 protein: CASSYSTSGSDYNEQFF; CDR3 DNA: TGTGCCAGCAGTTACTCCACTAGCGGGAGTGACTACAATGAGCAGTTCTTC
D gene: TRBD2; J gene: TRBJ2-2; clone size: -; V gene: TRBV19; CDR3 protein: CASRPTGLAGGVAGELFF; CDR3 DNA: TGTGCCAGTAGGCCGACGGGACTAGCGGGAGGAGTAGCCGGGGAGCTGTTTTTT
D gene: TRBD2; J gene: TRBJ2-1; clone size: few; V gene: TRBV5-1; CDR3 protein: CASSPLAGEESYNEQFF; CDR3 DNA: TGCGCCAGCAGCCCCCTAGCGGGAGAGGAATCCTACAATGAGCAGTTCTTC
D gene: TRBD2; J gene: TRBJ2-3; clone size: -; V gene: TRBV28; CDR3 protein: CASLTSGRGDTQYF; CDR3 DNA: TGTGCCAGTCTGACTAGCGGGAGAGGGGATACGCAGTATTTT
D gene: -; J gene: TRBJ2-1; clone size: many; V gene: TRBV2; CDR3 protein: CASSELGGLVNEQFF; CDR3 DNA: TGTGCCAGCAGTGAACTGGGGGGATTGGTCAATGAGCAGTTCTTC
D gene: TRBD1; J gene: TRBJ2-2; clone size: few; V gene: TRBV12-3/TRBV12-4; CDR3 protein: CASRSQGVNTGELFF; CDR3 DNA: TGTGCCAGCAGGTCCCAGGGGGTGAACACCGGGGAGCTGTTTTTT
D gene: -; J gene: TRBJ1-2; clone size: -; V gene: TRBV5-1; CDR3 protein: CASSPTPSGDGYTF; CDR3 DNA: TGCGCCAGCAGCCCCACCCCGTCCGGGGATGGCTACACCTTC
D gene: -; J gene: TRBJ1-4; clone size: -; V gene: TRBV28; CDR3 protein: CASSFSGLANEKLFF; CDR3 DNA: TGTGCCAGCAGTTTCTCAGGCTTGGCTAATGAAAAACTGTTTTTT
D gene: TRBD2; J gene: TRBJ2-5; clone size: few; V gene: TRBV7-9; CDR3 protein: CASSLADGREIWETQYF; CDR3 DNA: TGTGCCAGCAGCTTAGCGGATGGGCGGGAGATATGGGAGACCCAGTACTTC
D gene: TRBD1; J gene: TRBJ1-2; clone size: -; V gene: TRBV25-1; CDR3 protein: CAYRDSTNYGYTF; CDR3 DNA: TGTGCTTACCGGGACAGCACTAACTATGGCTACACCTTC
D gene: -; J gene: TRBJ2-3; clone size: once; V gene: TRBV7-9; CDR3 protein: CASSLGQVALDTQYF; CDR3 DNA: TGTGCCAGCAGCCTCGGGCAGGTTGCTTTGGATACGCAGTATTTT
D gene: TRBD2; J gene: TRBJ2-7; clone size: -; V gene: TRBV10-2; CDR3 protein: CASSESTSGAYEQYF; CDR3 DNA: TGCGCCAGCAGTGAGTCCACTAGCGGGGCCTACGAGCAGTACTTC
D gene: TRBD2; J gene: TRBJ2-5; clone size: -; V gene: TRBV29-1; CDR3 protein: CSAGGGHGMETQYF; CDR3 DNA: TGCAGCGCCGGGGGGGGCCACGGGATGGAGACCCAGTACTTC
D gene: TRBD2; J gene: TRBJ2-1; clone size: -; V gene: TRBV11-3; CDR3 protein: CASSRLAGYSYNEQFF; CDR3 DNA: TGTGCCAGCAGCCGTCTAGCGGGTTACTCCTACAATGAGCAGTTCTTC
D gene: TRBD1; J gene: TRBJ2-5; clone size: few; V gene: TRBV6-1; CDR3 protein: CAGDRGETQYF; CDR3 DNA: TGTGCCGGAGACAGGGGAGAGACCCAGTACTTC
D gene: -; J gene: TRBJ2-3; clone size: few; V gene: TRBV10-3; CDR3 protein: CAIQGSTPDTQYF; CDR3 DNA: TGTGCCATCCAGGGTTCGACTCCAGATACGCAGTATTTT
D gene: -; J gene: TRBJ1-4; clone size: few; V gene: TRBV15; CDR3 protein: CATREVETTNEKLFF; CDR3 DNA: TGTGCCACACGGGAGGTCGAGACAACTAATGAAAAACTGTTTTTT
D gene: -; J gene: TRBJ1-5; clone size: -; V gene: TRBV10-2; CDR3 protein: CASSEVGYGNQPQHF; CDR3 DNA: TGCGCCAGCAGTGAAGTGGGATATGGCAATCAGCCCCAGCATTTT
D gene: -; J gene: TRBJ2-2; clone size: -; V gene: TRBV29-1; CDR3 protein: CSAGSWGTNTGELFF; CDR3 DNA: TGCAGCGCTGGGTCGTGGGGAACGAACACCGGGGAGCTGTTTTTT
D gene: -; J gene: TRBJ2-1; clone size: -; V gene: TRBV3-1; CDR3 protein: CASKNSMRSLLNYNEQFF; CDR3 DNA: TGTGCCAGTAAAAATTCTATGCGCTCCCTTCTTAATTACAATGAGCAGTTCTTC
D gene: -; J gene: TRBJ1-2; clone size: few; V gene: TRBV20-1; CDR3 protein: CSARGGDPNYGYTF; CDR3 DNA: TGCAGTGCTAGAGGGGGAGACCCGAACTATGGCTACACCTTC
D gene: TRBD2; J gene: TRBJ2-1; clone size: -; V gene: TRBV5-1; CDR3 protein: CATQARGGRAKEQFF; CDR3 DNA: TGCGCCACCCAAGCTCGGGGCGGGAGGGCCAAAGAGCAGTTCTTC
D gene: TRBD2; J gene: TRBJ2-3; clone size: -; V gene: TRBV20-1; CDR3 protein: CSARRLAGVRTDTQYF; CDR3 DNA: TGCAGTGCCCGACGACTAGCGGGAGTGAGGACAGATACGCAGTATTTT
D gene: -; J gene: TRBJ1-3; clone size: -; V gene: TRBV7-9; CDR3 protein: CASSPPHRGNTIYF; CDR3 DNA: TGTGCCAGCAGCCCACCTCATCGGGGAAACACCATATATTTT
D gene: TRBD1; J gene: TRBJ1-1; clone size: -; V gene: TRBV3-1; CDR3 protein: CASSQRDRAAEAFF; CDR3 DNA: TGTGCCAGCAGCCAACGTGACAGGGCTGCTGAAGCTTTCTTT
D gene: TRBD1; J gene: TRBJ1-2; clone size: -; V gene: TRBV12-3/TRBV12-4; CDR3 protein: CASRGQGENTF; CDR3 DNA: TGTGCCAGCAGAGGACAGGGGGAGAACACCTTC
D gene: -; J gene: TRBJ2-7; clone size: -; V gene: TRBV2; CDR3 protein: CASSESRGGSYEQYF; CDR3 DNA: TGTGCCAGCAGTGAATCAAGGGGAGGCTCCTACGAGCAGTACTTC
D gene: -; J gene: TRBJ2-1; clone size: few; V gene: TRBV20-1; CDR3 protein: CSARSIIPRDYNEQFF; CDR3 DNA: TGCAGTGCTAGATCCATTATCCCTCGGGATTACAATGAGCAGTTCTTC
D gene: -; J gene: TRBJ1-5; clone size: -; V gene: TRBV27; CDR3 protein: CASSLYYRSVFLQPQHF; CDR3 DNA: TGTGCCAGCAGTTTATATTACAGATCCGTTTTCCTACAGCCCCAGCATTTT
D gene: TRBD1; J gene: TRBJ1-2; clone size: -; V gene: TRBV20-1; CDR3 protein: CSPSGGEYGYTF; CDR3 DNA: TGCAGTCCATCAGGGGGGGAATATGGCTACACCTTC
D gene: TRBD1; J gene: TRBJ2-7; clone size: few; V gene: TRBV9; CDR3 protein: CASSVCRQGCEQYF; CDR3 DNA: TGTGCCAGCAGCGTATGCAGACAGGGGTGCGAGCAGTACTTC
D gene: TRBD2; J gene: TRBJ2-1; clone size: -; V gene: TRBV5-1; CDR3 protein: CASSLVGSGTYDEQFF; CDR3 DNA: TGCGCCAGCAGCTTGGTTGGTAGCGGGACGTACGATGAGCAGTTCTTC
D gene: -; J gene: TRBJ1-3; clone size: -; V gene: TRBV7-9; CDR3 protein: CASSLVATIYF; CDR3 DNA: TGTGCCAGCAGCTTAGTTGCCACCATATATTTT
D gene: -; J gene: TRBJ2-1; clone size: -; V gene: TRBV12-3/TRBV12-4; CDR3 protein: CASSPSSFSKNEQFF; CDR3 DNA: TGTGCCAGCAGTCCTAGTTCGTTCTCCAAGAATGAGCAGTTCTTC
D gene: TRBD1; J gene: TRBJ1-2; clone size: -; V gene: TRBV6-1; CDR3 protein: CASSVWTGSLGYTF; CDR3 DNA: TGTGCCAGCAGTGTGTGGACAGGGTCCCTCGGCTACACCTTC
D gene: -; J gene: TRBJ2-1; clone size: -; V gene: TRBV5-6; CDR3 protein: CASSFDSRQFF; CDR3 DNA: TGTGCCAGCAGCTTTGACTCGAGGCAGTTCTTC
D gene: -; J gene: TRBJ2-1; clone size: -; V gene: TRBV11-3; CDR3 protein: CASTQGRNGNEQFF; CDR3 DNA: TGTGCCAGCACCCAGGGTAGGAATGGCAATGAGCAGTTCTTC
D gene: TRBD2; J gene: TRBJ2-1; clone size: -; V gene: TRBV2; CDR3 protein: CAAKAGGPLYNEQFF; CDR3 DNA: TGTGCCGCCAAGGCGGGAGGGCCGCTCTACAATGAGCAGTTCTTC